Detailed here is one T cell receptor beta chain. This clone is a singleton in its sample. The antigen this receptor binds is unknown. Nothing much larger sits one base from this clone, and base qualities are not available. The data derive from a study of blood T cell repertoires in COVID-19 (dated by TCRdb to 2018 to 2021). In terms of the full investigation: Collaborator samples came from the United States, Italy and Spain and covered acute and convalescent phases of COVID-19. The material from the prospective study consisted of cDNA or gDNA derived from T cells, B-cell-depleted T cells, or PBMCs. The dataset comprised deeply sampled blood TCRbeta repertoires from subjects exposed to, actively infected with, or recovered from COVID-19. A freely available public database, intended as a resource for researchers studying the immune response to SARS-CoV-2, is where the repertoires were released. Samples were obtained from the ongoing ImmuneRACE study (first 160 participants) and from 1,200 or so subjects provided by 6 global collaborators. A de-identified subject ID, COVID-19 status, age in years and sex were almost always included in the sample metadata. Where HLA class I and class II types were available, the types were taken from metadata supplied by the sample provider, not from assay-based typing.

TCRbeta CDR3 regions were amplified from genomic DNA by means of the immunoSEQ Assay, a bias-controlled multiplex PCR. In the original analysis: Within the assay, amplification of reference gene primers was used to estimate how many nucleated cells each sample contained. Sequence reads were collapsed and filtered to measure the absolute abundance of every unique TCRbeta CDR3 rearrangement. For each sample, productive Simpson clonality was calculated as the square root of Simpson's diversity index over productive rearrangements. In TCRdb, the immuneACCESS table is reduced to in-frame sequences with V and J assigned. These tables do not hold every clone; where another copy was compared, an unresolved V gene accounts for under half, and the others remain unexplained. D and trimming were read from the DNA, whereas the V and J calls and clone size are those reported in that table. The sample table holds some 210,000 clones, of which about nine tenths were seen once. The ten largest clones capture under 7.5% of the sample.

Ends trimmed: V by 2 bases, J by 12 bases; bases unmatched to a gene: 3. The CDR3 contains 12 residues, cysteine and phenylalanine counted. The read is trimmed to its CDR3 DNA, 36 bases read in frame from base 1. Results the study describes overall, beyond this receptor: The quantity of clinical and demographic metadata differed by source and by participant and was supplied without curation.

Another Seattle source contributed samples from volunteer blood donors who had recovered from COVID-19. Each collaborating institution followed its own protocols to collect whole blood in K2EDTA tubes. For TCRbeta analysis, collaborators shipped samples as frozen whole blood, isolated PBMCs, or DNA extracted from either of those sample types. This clonotype originated in a man aged 60 to 75 who had recovered from COVID-19. What was sequenced was peripheral blood. The chain was built from TRBV12-3 or TRBV12-4 and TRBJ2-1; 8 central bases correspond to TRBD2. The nucleotides are TGTGCCAGCAGTTTAAGTGCGGGAGGGCAGTTCTTC. The translation is CASSLSAGGQFF.